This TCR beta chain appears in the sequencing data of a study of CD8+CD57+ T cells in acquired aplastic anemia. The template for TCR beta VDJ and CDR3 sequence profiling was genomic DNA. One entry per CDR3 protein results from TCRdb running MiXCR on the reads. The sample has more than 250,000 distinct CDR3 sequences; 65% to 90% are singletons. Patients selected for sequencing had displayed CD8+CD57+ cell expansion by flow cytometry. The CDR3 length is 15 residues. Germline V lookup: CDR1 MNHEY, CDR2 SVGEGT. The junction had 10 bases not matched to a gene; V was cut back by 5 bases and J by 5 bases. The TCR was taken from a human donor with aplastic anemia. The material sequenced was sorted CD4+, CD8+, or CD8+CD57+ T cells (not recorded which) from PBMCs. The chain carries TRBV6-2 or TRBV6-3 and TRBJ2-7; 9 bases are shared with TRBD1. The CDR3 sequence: CASSARGQGDDEQYF. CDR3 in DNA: TGTGCCAGCAGTGCCCGGGGACAGGGAGACGACGAGCAGTACTTC.